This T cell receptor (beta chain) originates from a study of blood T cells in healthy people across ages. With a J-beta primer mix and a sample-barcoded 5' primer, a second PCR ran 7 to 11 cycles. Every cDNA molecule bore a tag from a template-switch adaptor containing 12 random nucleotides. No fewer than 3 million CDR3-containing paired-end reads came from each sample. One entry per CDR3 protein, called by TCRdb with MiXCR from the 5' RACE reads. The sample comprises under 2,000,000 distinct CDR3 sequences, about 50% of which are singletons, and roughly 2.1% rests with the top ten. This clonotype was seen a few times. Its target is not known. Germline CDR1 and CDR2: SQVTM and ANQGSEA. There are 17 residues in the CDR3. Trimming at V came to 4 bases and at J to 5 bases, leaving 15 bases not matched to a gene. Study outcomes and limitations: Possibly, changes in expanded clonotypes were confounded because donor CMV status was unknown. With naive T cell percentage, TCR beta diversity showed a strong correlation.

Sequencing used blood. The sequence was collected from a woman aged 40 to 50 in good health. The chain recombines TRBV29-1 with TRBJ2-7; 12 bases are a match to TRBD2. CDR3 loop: CSVAETSGGLSRNEQYF. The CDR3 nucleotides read TGCAGCGTTGCCGAGACTAGCGGGGGCCTAAGTCGGAACGAGCAGTACTTC.